This T cell receptor (beta chain) was recovered during a study of blood T cells in healthy people across ages. In this sample, this clonotype turned up a few times. The antigen is undetermined. V dropped 5 bases and J dropped 3 bases, with 17 bases sitting between them. The CDR3 covers 14 residues. Per the germline V gene, CDR1 is SQVTM and CDR2 is ANQGSEA. The sample providers were healthy Caucasian people from Russia, aged roughly 6 to 95. General study points: Unknown donor CMV status possibly confounded expanded clonotype changes. The authors considered diversity estimates from one million T cells to be underestimates.

Next came a second PCR, run for about 7 to 11 cycles, which used a sample-barcoded 5' primer along with a J-beta primer mix. TCRdb used MiXCR to reprocess the 5' RACE reads, holding one entry per CDR3 protein. The table records about 830,000 distinct CDR3 sequences, around two thirds of them present only once. The sequenced sample was blood. The rearrangement joins TRBV29-1 to TRBJ2-7, with a tentative D call TRBD2 (7 bases). This sequence originates from a man aged 30 to 45 in good health. CDR3 sequence reads: CSVYGGPANYEQYF. In nucleotides, the CDR3 is TGCAGCGTTTACGGGGGGCCTGCTAACTACGAGCAGTACTTC.